Below, 23 T cell receptor beta chains from the same sample are listed, as sequenced in a study of blood T cell repertoires in COVID-19. This table comes from immunoSEQ multiplex PCR, and its TCRdb copy is limited to in-frame clones, with some not included. The profile shows 280,000 or so clones, 83% of them singletons. Sample: peripheral blood. These receptors all come from a woman between 50 and 59 years old who had recovered from COVID-19.

V gene TRBV7-2 combines with J gene TRBJ1-5, with 7 nucleotides matching TRBD1. Unmatched junction bases numbered 10, after V lost 8 bases and J lost 6 bases. Germline values: CDR1 SGHTA, CDR2 FQGNSA. The CDR3 loop spans 14 amino acids. Here the CDR3 reads CASAPEGAIQPQHF. The CDR3 DNA is TGTGCCAGCGCCCCCGAGGGGGCGATTCAGCCCCAGCATTTT.

The chain carries TRBV30 and TRBJ1-1; perhaps TRBD1 as D (5 bases). Germline V gene sequence: CDR1 GTSNPN, CDR2 SVGIG (reference sequence). Trimming removed 1 base at V and 2 bases at J, with 8 bases between. CDR3 length: 13 amino acids. CDR3 amino acids: CAWSDQGNTEAFF. Written as DNA, the CDR3 is TGTGCCTGGAGTGATCAGGGTAACACTGAAGCTTTCTTT.

This sequence joins TRBV7-2 and TRBJ2-7; possibly TRBD2 for D (5 bases). CDR3 size: 14 residues. V was trimmed by 4 bases and J by 5 bases, leaving 15 bases between them. Germline assignment: CDR1 SGHTA and CDR2 FQGNSA. The CDR3 DNA follows: TGTGCCAGCAGCTCCTTGGCGGGCCAGAACGAGCAGTACTTC. Translated: CASSSLAGQNEQYF.

The rearrangement links TRBV6-5 to TRBJ2-1, with a tentative D call TRBD2 (5 bases). This CDR3 region has 14 residues. The germline gives CDR1 MNHEY, CDR2 SVGAGI. The ends were cut back, 0 bases at V and 8 bases at J, with 11 bases in the middle. Written as DNA, the CDR3 is TGTGCCAGCAGTTACTCGATGGTCGGGGATGAGCAGTTCTTC. This sequence encodes CASSYSMVGDEQFF.

V gene TRBV18 combines with J gene TRBJ2-7, with D possibly TRBD2 on 6 matching bases. The CDR3 extends over 15 amino acids. The germline V and J ends were trimmed by 0 bases and 0 bases, with 9 bases remaining between them. Germline V gene sequence: CDR1 KGHSH, CDR2 LQKENI. For the CDR3, the DNA is TGTGCCAGCTCACCACCTAGCGGTCACTCCTACGAGCAGTACTTC. This gives the protein CASSPPSGHSYEQYF.

J is TRBJ1-1 and V is TRBV19, with 11 positions matching TRBD1. From germline, CDR1 is LNHDA and CDR2 SQIVND (reference sequence). The CDR3 extends over 14 amino acids. With V trimmed by 5 bases and J by 12 bases, 11 bases remained unmatched. The CDR3 protein is CASSPQGQGARTFF. The CDR3 DNA follows: TGTGCCAGTAGTCCACAAGGACAGGGGGCGAGGACTTTCTTT.

V gene TRBV10-3 combines with J gene TRBJ2-6, with D uncertain. V lost 6 bases to trimming and J lost 3 bases, with 9 bases between them. The CDR3 spans 14 residues. Looked up from germline, CDR1 is ENHRY and CDR2 is SYGVKD. DNA for the CDR3: TGTGCCATCAGCCCCGCGGATGGGGCCAACGTCCTGACTTTC. Translation gives CAISPADGANVLTF.

This chain connects TRBV6-5 to TRBJ1-1, with TRBD1 matching over 11 bases. The CDR3 spans 14 residues. V lost 6 bases, J lost 5 bases, and 5 bases stayed unmatched. In germline, CDR1 is MNHEY, CDR2 SVGAGI. The CDR3 reads CASSSGTGGTEAFF. CDR3 in DNA: TGTGCCAGCAGCTCCGGGACAGGGGGTACTGAAGCTTTCTTT.

This clone was seen a few times. This chain's CDR3 is CASSLNNLYEQYF. The CDR3 DNA sequence: TGTGCCAGCAGCTTAAACAACCTCTACGAGCAGTACTTC. The chain uses TRBV7-2 and TRBJ2-7; D is undetermined. V dropped 2 bases and J dropped 3 bases, with 8 bases sitting between them. There are 13 residues in the CDR3. CDR1 and CDR2 (germline): SGHTA, FQGNSA. The whole variable domain, remainder taken from reference TRBV7-2 and TRBJ2-7, is GAGVSQSPSNKVTEKGKDVELRCDPISGHTALYWYRQSLGQGLEFLIYFQGNSAPDKSGLPSDRFSAERTGGSVSTLTIQRTQQEDSAVYLCASSLNNLYEQYFGPGTRLTVT.

This rearrangement joins TRBV7-2 to TRBJ2-7, with 8 bases lining up with TRBD2. The V and J ends lost 5 bases and 2 bases, in that order; junction bases with no gene match: 8. Germline-derived CDR1 and CDR2 are SGHTA and FQGNSA. The CDR3 is made up of 15 amino acids. CDR3 residues: CASSPGTGGTYEQYF. The DNA of the CDR3 is TGTGCCAGCAGCCCCGGGACGGGAGGGACCTACGAGCAGTACTTC.

The chain combines TRBV28 with TRBJ2-5; D possibly corresponds to TRBD2 (5 bases). The germline V gene encodes CDR1 MDHEN and CDR2 SYDVKM. Trimming took 6 bases from V and 5 from J, leaving 13 bases between them. The CDR3 loop spans 13 amino acids. CDR3: CASRGSGWETQYF. In DNA, the CDR3 is TGTGCCAGCAGAGGTTCGGGATGGGAGACCCAGTACTTC.

This clone has a single count. This rearrangement joins TRBV2 to TRBJ2-7, with D possibly TRBD1 on 6 matching bases. This CDR3 has 16 amino acids. Germline loops: CDR1 SNHLY, CDR2 FYNNEI. Deletions cut 5 bases from V and 0 bases from J, with 17 bases between. CDR3 loop: CASSYRALQLSYEQYF. The CDR3 bases are TGTGCCAGCAGTTACAGGGCCCTCCAACTCTCCTACGAGCAGTACTTC.

The chain uses TRBV28 and TRBJ1-1, with a tentative D call TRBD1 (5 bases). The germline V gene has CDR1 MDHEN and CDR2 SYDVKM. The CDR3 runs 14 residues. Trimming shortened V by 7 bases and J by 3 bases, and 15 bases separated the two germline ends. CDR3 sequence: CASKVWGLHTEAFF. CDR3 DNA sequence: TGTGCCAGCAAGGTGTGGGGACTACACACTGAAGCTTTCTTT.

This rearrangement joins TRBV9 to TRBJ2-3; 10 bases fit TRBD2. Germline-derived CDR1 and CDR2 are SGDLS and YYNGEE. V trimming: 4 bases; J trimming: 4 bases; junction bases outside the gene matches: 21. The CDR3 runs to 20 residues. CDR3: CASSPARGLAGVGLSDTQYF. CDR3 nucleotide sequence: TGTGCCAGCAGCCCGGCCCGGGGGCTAGCGGGAGTTGGGTTGTCAGATACGCAGTATTTT.

This clone has at least ten counts. The chain uses TRBV7-2 and TRBJ2-7; possibly TRBD2 for D (7 bases). V lost 7 bases, J lost 1 base, and 14 bases lay in between. CDR1 is SGHTA and CDR2 is FQGNSA in the germline V gene. The CDR3 has 14 residues. CDR3 in DNA: TGTGCCAGCAACTTCGGGGGGCGTTCCTACGAGCAGTACTTC. Amino acid sequence: CASNFGGRSYEQYF.

This chain links TRBV10-3 with TRBJ2-7, with TRBD2 matching over 8 bases. The V segment lost 10 bases and the J segment 0 bases; nucleotides outside the gene matches: 8. The CDR3 length is 14 residues. Germline V gene lookup returns CDR1 ENHRY and CDR2 SYGVKD. The CDR3 reads CATLERESSYEQYF. For the CDR3, the DNA is TGTGCCACACTAGAGCGGGAGAGCTCCTACGAGCAGTACTTC.

The genes are TRBV25-1 and TRBJ2-3, with D possibly TRBD1 on 5 matching bases. Germline CDR1 is MGHDK and CDR2 is SYGVNS. This CDR3 has 14 residues. V lost 5 bases to trimming and J lost 2 bases, with 11 bases between them. The CDR3 nucleotides read TGTGCCAGCAGTACCTCGGACATCACAGATACGCAGTATTTT. This codes for CASSTSDITDTQYF.

The CDR3 here is CATGTGGGIEKLFF. The CDR3 DNA sequence: TGTGCCACCGGAACAGGGGGCGGGATTGAAAAACTGTTTTTT. J is TRBJ1-4 and V is TRBV28, with 9 bases lining up with TRBD1. V gave up 10 bases and J gave up 7 bases; unmatched junction bases: 10. The CDR3 totals 14 residues. Germline V gene data show CDR1 as MDHEN and CDR2 as SYDVKM.

The chain employs TRBV7-9 and TRBJ1-1, with D unclear. Germline-derived CDR1 and CDR2 are SEHNR and FQNEAQ (reference sequence). This CDR3 is 13 amino acids long. V gave up 1 base and J gave up 4 bases, with 7 bases separating them. For the CDR3, the DNA is TGTGCCAGCAGCTTAGAAGAGGGCACTGAAGCTTTCTTT. Translating gives CASSLEEGTEAFF.

The rearrangement links TRBV9 to TRBJ2-5; 14 positions match TRBD2. V was clipped by 0 bases and J by 2 bases; unmatched bases: 0. The CDR3 is 16 amino acids. CDR1 and CDR2 (germline): SGDLS, YYNGEE. CDR3 loop: CASSVGTSGGQETQYF. CDR3 in DNA: TGTGCCAGCAGCGTAGGGACTAGCGGGGGGCAAGAGACCCAGTACTTC. Full variable domain (rest looked up from reference TRBV9 and TRBJ2-5): DSGVTQTPKHLITATGQRVTLRCSPRSGDLSVYWYQQSLDQGLQFLIQYYNGEERAKGNILERFSAQQFPDLHSELNLSSLELGDSALYFCASSVGTSGGQETQYFGPGTRLLVL.

The CDR3 DNA sequence: TGTGCCAGCAGCCAACGAGACAGGAGAACGCAGTATTTT. This gives the protein CASSQRDRRTQYF. V and J are TRBV3-1 (or the pseudogene TRBV3-2) and TRBJ2-3; maybe TRBD1 (6 bases). The CDR3 consists of 13 residues. The germline CDR1 and CDR2 sequences are LGHDT and YNNKEL (reference sequence). Trimming removed 2 bases from V and 9 bases from J, with 12 bases in between.

This chain links TRBV28 with TRBJ2-7; 8 bases align to TRBD2. The ends lost 7 bases at V and 2 bases at J; junction bases unmatched: 10. CDR3 length: 15 amino acids. Germline V CDR1 and CDR2: MDHEN, SYDVKM. The CDR3 DNA reads TGTGCCAGCACCGTTTACCGGGAGGGACCCTACGAGCAGTACTTC. Encoded protein: CASTVYREGPYEQYF.

This chain connects TRBV9 to TRBJ1-1; 7 bases are shared with TRBD1. In germline, CDR1 is SGDLS, CDR2 YYNGEE. The CDR3 consists of 15 residues. J gave up 2 bases and V 4 bases, and 8 bases lay outside the gene matches. CDR3 nucleotides: TGTGCCAGCAGCTTGACAGGGTCCTCAAACACTGAAGCTTTCTTT. Protein sequence: CASSLTGSSNTEAFF.